The rows below give T cell receptor beta chains drawn from one sample of a study of OX40 agonist ivuxolimab in advanced cancers. The method was immunoSEQ multiplex PCR; TCRdb's version includes in-frame clones alone and lacks a portion of them. The data hold 65,000 to 90,000 clones, with 91% observed a single time. This material consisted of CD4+ or CD8+ T cells sorted from blood, taken in a trial of the OX40 agonist ivuxolimab. These receptors were taken from an adult with an advanced solid tumor such as melanoma, head and neck, liver or kidney cancer. The CDR3 runs from the conserved cysteine through the conserved F or W. The order of the fields is clone size, J gene, D gene, V gene, CDR3 DNA, CDR3 protein. D genes are given only for firm matches. Size tells how often a clone was seen (once, few, many) or the class of an expanded clone, and some rows leave it out.

.,TRBJ2-2,.,TRBV4-1,TGCGCCAGCAGCCAAGGAGAACGGGCCGGGGAGCTGTTTTTT,CASSQGERAGELFF
.,TRBJ2-7,.,TRBV5-1,TGCGCCAGCAGCTTGGCGGCACCTTACGAGCAGTACTTC,CASSLAAPYEQYF
.,TRBJ1-1,.,TRBV6-5,TGTGCCAGCAGCAAAGAGACAGGCTACGGTACTGAAGCTTTCTTT,CASSKETGYGTEAFF
.,TRBJ2-5,.,TRBV19,TGTGCCAGTAGTATAGGGACAGCTGGGACCCAGTACTTC,CASSIGTAGTQYF
.,TRBJ2-1,.,TRBV10-3,TGTGCCACCTCAGAGCCGAGCTCCTACAATGAGCAGTTCTTC,CATSEPSSYNEQFF
.,TRBJ2-3,.,TRBV28,TGTGCCAGCAGCTCCAACCGCCCCACAGATACGCAGTATTTT,CASSSNRPTDTQYF
.,TRBJ2-1,.,TRBV30,TGTGCCTGGAGGCCCCCCTGGTACAATGAGCAGTTCTTC,CAWRPPWYNEQFF
.,TRBJ2-2,.,TRBV28,TGTGCCAGCAGTTTATGGACTTTCACCGGGGAGCTGTTTTTT,CASSLWTFTGELFF
.,TRBJ2-3,.,TRBV18,TGTGCCAGCTCACCACCAGGGAATTGGCGGGGAGATACGCAGTATTTT,CASSPPGNWRGDTQYF
.,TRBJ1-2,TRBD1,TRBV7-2,TGTGCCAGCACCCAACAGGGGGGCTATGGCTACACCTTC,CASTQQGGYGYTF
once,TRBJ1-3,.,TRBV28,TGTGCCAGCAGTACGCCAGGGCCCCTCGGAAACACCATATATTTT,CASSTPGPLGNTIYF
.,TRBJ1-6,.,TRBV25-1,TGTGCCAGCAGAGAGACATTATCGAATTCACCCCTCCACTTT,CASRETLSNSPLHF
.,TRBJ2-1,TRBD2,TRBV13,TGTGCCAGCAGCTTCGGACTAGCGGGACTGAATGAGCAGTTCTTC,CASSFGLAGLNEQFF
.,TRBJ2-5,TRBD1,TRBV5-4,TGTGCCAGCAGCCCCGGCAGGGGGCGTGAGACCCAGTACTTC,CASSPGRGRETQYF
.,TRBJ2-3,.,TRBV28,TGTGCCAGCAGTACAGTGGAGGGCCTGGGAGATACGCAGTATTTT,CASSTVEGLGDTQYF
.,TRBJ1-2,.,TRBV30,TGTGCCTGGAGTGTACTGGACTATGGCTACACCTTC,CAWSVLDYGYTF
.,TRBJ1-2,TRBD1,TRBV27,TGTGCCAGCAGTCCGACAGGGGGCGCTGGCTACACCTTC,CASSPTGGAGYTF
.,TRBJ2-7,.,TRBV10-1,TGCGCCAGCAGTGAGTCCGCAGACCTCTACGAGCAGTACTTC,CASSESADLYEQYF
.,TRBJ2-1,TRBD2,TRBV7-8,TGTGCCAGCGTAGCGGGAGTGAGCTCCTACAATGAGCAGTTCTTC,CASVAGVSSYNEQFF
.,TRBJ2-4,.,TRBV28,TGTGCCAGCAGTTTCCTAGCGGCCAAAAACATTCAGTACTTC,CASSFLAAKNIQYF
.,TRBJ2-7,.,TRBV11-2,TGTGCCAGCAGTCCAGGGCAGGGGTTTTACGAGCAGTACTTC,CASSPGQGFYEQYF
.,TRBJ1-2,TRBD1,TRBV5-6,TGTGCCAGCAGCGGACAGGGGAGAGACTATGGCTACACCTTC,CASSGQGRDYGYTF
.,TRBJ2-3,TRBD2,TRBV27,TGTGCCAGCAGTTCGCGCTCGGGGACTAGCGGGAGTCTAAATACGCAGTATTTT,CASSSRSGTSGSLNTQYF
few,TRBJ1-2,TRBD1,TRBV30,TGTGCCTGGAACCGACAGGGGGCGGGAGGCTACACCTTC,CAWNRQGAGGYTF
.,TRBJ2-7,.,TRBV28,TGTGCCAGCAGTTTAAGGCCAAACTCGTACGAGCAGTACTTC,CASSLRPNSYEQYF
.,TRBJ2-3,TRBD2,TRBV19,TGTGCCAGTAGTATACAGGGACTAGCCACAGATACGCAGTATTTT,CASSIQGLATDTQYF
.,TRBJ2-4,.,TRBV27,TGTGCCAGCAGTCCCCAGCGGATAGCCAAAAACATTCAGTACTTC,CASSPQRIAKNIQYF
once,TRBJ2-5,TRBD1,TRBV7-2,TGTGCCAGCAGCCTTCGACAGGGTGGGACCCAGTACTTC,CASSLRQGGTQYF
.,TRBJ2-5,.,TRBV30,TGTGCCTGGACGAGGGGTGGGGGGACCCAGTACTTC,CAWTRGGGTQYF
.,TRBJ2-7,TRBD2,TRBV7-9,TGTGCCAGCAGCTTTCGGGGAGCGGGATTGACGTACGAGCAGTACTTC,CASSFRGAGLTYEQYF
.,TRBJ2-7,.,TRBV28,TGTGCCAGCACAGCCGGAGGGGGCGCCTACGAGCAGTACTTC,CASTAGGGAYEQYF
once,TRBJ2-3,TRBD2,TRBV19,TGTGCCAGCCGCGGACTAGCGGGAACGGATACGCAGTATTTT,CASRGLAGTDTQYF
.,TRBJ2-5,TRBD2,TRBV10-3,TGTGCCATCAGTGAGTCGAAAATGTTAGATCGGACTAGCGGGAGGAAGCAAGAGACCCAGTACTTC,CAISESKMLDRTSGRKQETQYF
.,TRBJ2-1,.,TRBV5-4,TGTGCCAGCAGCGCCGACCTCAGCTCCTACAATGAGCAGTTCTTC,CASSADLSSYNEQFF
.,TRBJ1-4,.,TRBV7-9,TGTGCCAGCAGCTTTTACAGGGAAAAACTGTTTTTT,CASSFYREKLFF
once,TRBJ1-5,.,TRBV27,TGTGCCAGCATGGGCAGGGGTGGCAATCAGCCCCAGCATTTT,CASMGRGGNQPQHF
.,TRBJ1-4,.,TRBV19,TGTGCCAGTAGTGCCCAGGGTACAACTAATGAAAAACTGTTTTTT,CASSAQGTTNEKLFF
.,TRBJ2-3,TRBD2,TRBV28,TGTGCCAGCAGTCCCCCCGGGGGGAGGGCAGATACGCAGTATTTT,CASSPPGGRADTQYF
.,TRBJ2-7,.,TRBV19,TGTGCCAGTAGTTTACAGGGTAAAGGCTACGAGCAGTACTTC,CASSLQGKGYEQYF
once,TRBJ1-5,.,TRBV19,TGTGCCAGTAGTATCCTGGACGGCAGTCGACAGCCCCAGCATTTT,CASSILDGSRQPQHF
few,TRBJ2-3,TRBD2,TRBV5-1,TGCGCCAGCAGCCAGACACTAGCGGGAGGGCCCCCAGATACGCAGTATTTT,CASSQTLAGGPPDTQYF
.,TRBJ2-7,TRBD2,TRBV2,TGTGCCAGCAGCCTTGGACTAGCGGGAGGAAGCGAGCAGTACTTC,CASSLGLAGGSEQYF
few,TRBJ2-7,TRBD1,TRBV5-1,TGCGCCAGCAGCTTGGCCCTTTTCGGGACAGGGAATAGTAGGGACTCCTACGAGCAGTACTTC,CASSLALFGTGNSRDSYEQYF
.,TRBJ1-3,.,TRBV28,TGTGCCAGCAGACAGGGCTTTGGAAACACCATATATTTT,CASRQGFGNTIYF
.,TRBJ2-1,.,TRBV25-1,TGTGCCAGCAGTGAATATGGCAAGGCCTACAATGAGCAGTTCTTC,CASSEYGKAYNEQFF
.,TRBJ1-2,.,TRBV18,TGTGCCAGCTCACCACCGGGCCACGGCTACACCTTC,CASSPPGHGYTF
.,TRBJ2-7,TRBD1,TRBV6-1,TGTGCCAGCAGAGTAACCGGGACAGGTTTTTACGAGCAGTACTTC,CASRVTGTGFYEQYF
.,TRBJ2-2,.,TRBV9,TGTGCCAGCAGCGTAGGTCAGGGAACCGGGGAGCTGTTTTTT,CASSVGQGTGELFF
.,TRBJ1-3,TRBD1,TRBV30,TGTGCCTGGAGTTTTTACAGGGGTCCTGGAAACACCATATATTTT,CAWSFYRGPGNTIYF
.,TRBJ1-5,.,TRBV30,TGTGCCTGGACCAGGGAGGGTAATCAGCCCCAGCATTTT,CAWTREGNQPQHF